The sequence of this T cell receptor beta chain was determined in a study of blood T cells in healthy people across ages. Each sample yielded at least 5.5 micrograms of PBMC total RNA. Broader study findings: Diversity was higher, and naive CD4+ cells more numerous, in long-lived donors than in aged donors.

This clonotype was recorded a few times. Its antigen remains unidentified. Sample-barcoded 5' priming and a J-beta primer mix drove a second PCR of roughly 6 to 12 cycles. TCRdb fed the 5' RACE reads into MiXCR, producing one record per CDR3 protein. The sample shows roughly 930,000 distinct CDR3 sequences, about 44% of them seen only once. Per the germline V gene, CDR1 is SGHRS and CDR2 is YFSETQ. The CDR3 contains 15 residues. The sequencing input was blood. The sequence came from a man aged 25 to 40 in good health. The rearrangement uses TRBV5-1 and TRBJ2-1; no definite D call. Judging by the DNA end, TRBJ2-7 fits better; the J call may be wrong. This CDR3 is CASSFDGSSYNEQYF. The CDR3 DNA follows: TGCGCCAGCAGCTTCGATGGTAGCTCCTACAATGAGCAGTACTTC.